A single sample is the source of the 18 T cell receptor beta chains below, sequenced in a study of blood T cell repertoires in COVID-19. The protocol was immunoSEQ multiplex PCR, while the TCRdb copy is restricted to in-frame clones and leaves out a portion. Among about 120,000 clones listed, 85% to 90% were seen once. Sequencing input: peripheral blood. All receptors derive from a human donor with acute or convalescent COVID-19. The donor label of this sample is uncertain.

The CDR3 sequence: CASSLGGQANTGELFF. CDR3 bases: TGCGCCAGCAGCTTGGGAGGACAGGCGAACACCGGGGAGCTGTTTTTT. The chain couples TRBV5-1 to TRBJ2-2, with TRBD1 identical over 7 bases. This CDR3 region has 16 residues. The V gene end was trimmed by 0 bases and the J gene end by 0 bases; junction bases not matched to a gene: 2. Germline V gene data show CDR1 as SGHRS and CDR2 as YFSETQ. The whole variable domain, remainder taken from reference TRBV5-1 and TRBJ2-2, is KAGVTQTPRYLIKTRGQQVTLSCSPISGHRSVSWYQQTPGQGLQFLFEYFSETQRNKGNFPGRFSGRQFSNSRSEMNVSTLELGDSALYLCASSLGGQANTGELFFGEGSRLTVL.

V usage is TRBV2 and J usage is TRBJ2-5; 11 nucleotides align to TRBD2. The CDR3 covers 14 residues. The V segment lost 6 bases and the J segment 3 bases; nucleotides outside the gene matches: 3. Germline lookup yields CDR1 SNHLY and CDR2 FYNNEI. For the CDR3, the DNA is TGTGCCAGCAGGGAACTAGCGGGAGAAGAGACCCAGTACTTC. This codes for CASRELAGEETQYF.

The chain carries TRBV10-3 and TRBJ1-5; no reliable D call. Trimming removed 6 bases from V and 0 bases from J, with 6 bases in between. The germline CDR1 and CDR2 sequences are ENHRY and SYGVKD. This CDR3 region has 13 residues. Here the CDR3 DNA reads TGTGCCATCAGCCAGGATAGCAATCAGCCCCAGCATTTT. Amino acids: CAISQDSNQPQHF.

This clone was observed once. The chain employs TRBV5-4 and TRBJ2-4, with D maybe TRBD2 (5 bases). CDR3 length equals 15 residues. Germline CDR1 is SGHNT and CDR2 is YYREEE (reference sequence). V shed 5 bases and J shed 1 base, with 13 bases lying between them. CDR3 nucleotide sequence: TGTGCCAGCAGGTCTCTAGCCGACGCCAAAAACATTCAGTACTTC. As protein: CASRSLADAKNIQYF. Full variable domain (outside the CDR3, taken from reference TRBV5-4 and TRBJ2-4): ETGVTQSPTHLIKTRGQQVTLRCSSQSGHNTVSWYQQALGQGPQFIFQYYREEENGRGNFPPRFSGLQFPNYSSELNVNALELDDSALYLCASRSLADAKNIQYFGAGTRLSVL.

V and J are TRBV7-7 and TRBJ2-5; the D gene is possibly TRBD2 (6 bases). The V gene lost 2 bases and the J gene lost 1 base, with 14 bases spanning the gap. The CDR3 consists of 16 residues. Germline CDR1 reads SSHAT; CDR2 reads FNYEAQ (reference sequence). As DNA, the CDR3 is TGTGCCAGCAGCTTATATAGCGGTGCCCCCCAAGAGACCCAGTACTTC. Protein: CASSLYSGAPQETQYF.

V is TRBV5-1 and J is TRBJ2-7, with 10 nucleotides matching TRBD2. Germline trimming cut 3 bases from V and 1 base from J; bases unmatched to any gene: 4. CDR3 length equals 15 residues. Germline CDR1 reads SGHRS; CDR2 reads YFSETQ. The CDR3 region is CASSSLAGDSYEQYF. The CDR3 coding sequence is TGCGCCAGCAGCTCCCTAGCGGGGGATTCCTACGAGCAGTACTTC.

V and J are TRBV5-1 and TRBJ1-1, with 8 nucleotides matching TRBD1. Germline CDR1 SGHRS, CDR2 YFSETQ. This CDR3 region has 13 residues. The V and J ends lost 0 bases and 11 bases, in that order; junction bases with no gene match: 6. The CDR3 spells CASSLGDRSWAFF. The CDR3 coding sequence is TGCGCCAGCAGCTTGGGGGACAGGTCGTGGGCTTTCTTT.

This clone was recorded many times. The chain employs TRBV30 and TRBJ2-1; TRBD2 aligns across 8 bases. CDR1 is GTSNPN, CDR2 SVGIG, per germline (reference sequence). V lost 6 bases to trimming and J lost 7 bases; unmatched junction nucleotides: 5. The CDR3 extends over 12 amino acids. CDR3 coding DNA: TGTGCCTGCACCGGGACTAGTAATGAGCAGTTCTTC. This translates into CACTGTSNEQFF.

V is TRBV30 and J is TRBJ1-5, with D perhaps matching TRBD1 (5 bases). V was cut by 1 base and J by 0 bases, with 10 bases left in between. Germline V gives CDR1 GTSNPN, CDR2 SVGIG (reference sequence). The CDR3 runs 15 residues. In DNA, the CDR3 is TGTGCCTGGAGTGATGGAGGGGCTAGCAATCAGCCCCAGCATTTT. It encodes CAWSDGGASNQPQHF.

V usage is TRBV27 and J usage is TRBJ2-1; D perhaps matches TRBD2 (5 bases). Germline lookup yields CDR1 MNHEY and CDR2 SMNVEV (reference sequence). Trimming left V 5 bases short and J 0 bases short, with 14 bases between. The CDR3 length is 16 residues. The CDR3 spells CASSLTAVSSYNEQFF. The CDR3 region has the DNA TGTGCCAGCAGTCTAACAGCGGTAAGCTCCTACAATGAGCAGTTCTTC.

The chain has TRBV24-1 and TRBJ2-1; D is unresolved. CDR1 is KGHDR, CDR2 SFDVKD, per germline. This CDR3 has 13 residues. Trimming shortened V by 3 bases and J by 4 bases, and 6 bases separated the two germline ends. Written as DNA, the CDR3 is TGTGCCACCAGTGATCAAACATACAATGAGCAGTTCTTC. It is translated as CATSDQTYNEQFF.

The genes are TRBV9 and TRBJ2-1; D might be TRBD2 (6 bases). The V and J ends lost 3 bases and 4 bases respectively, with 11 bases between them. The CDR3 is 14 amino acids. The germline CDR1 and CDR2 sequences are SGDLS and YYNGEE. Written as DNA, the CDR3 is TGTGCCAGCAGCGGCGGGGTCGGGTACAATGAGCAGTTCTTC. It translates to CASSGGVGYNEQFF. Variable domain in full (rest from reference TRBV9 and TRBJ2-1): DSGVTQTPKHLITATGQRVTLRCSPRSGDLSVYWYQQSLDQGLQFLIQYYNGEERAKGNILERFSAQQFPDLHSELNLSSLELGDSALYFCASSGGVGYNEQFFGPGTRLTVL.

The chain uses TRBV28 and TRBJ2-7; 10 nucleotides match TRBD1. Germline CDR1 is MDHEN and CDR2 is SYDVKM. CDR3 size: 13 residues. Trimming removed 6 bases from V and 6 bases from J; junction bases left unmatched: 5. The CDR3 nucleotides are TGTGCCAGCAGACCGGGACAGGGGTTCGAGCAGTACTTC. This gives the protein CASRPGQGFEQYF.

The V call is TRBV10-3, the J call TRBJ2-7; 9 nucleotides match TRBD1. V dropped 8 bases and J dropped 1; count of bases not matched to a gene: 9. The CDR3 has 15 amino acids. Germline CDR1 ENHRY, CDR2 SYGVKD. Here the CDR3 DNA reads TGTGCCATCCGCACGGGGACAGGGAATTCCTACGAGCAGTACTTC. Its translation: CAIRTGTGNSYEQYF.

Comment on this clone: The same CDR3 also results from other DNA sequences found in this sample. J is TRBJ1-2 and V is TRBV5-1; 8 positions agree with TRBD1. The CDR3 runs to 14 residues. CDR1 is SGHRS and CDR2 is YFSETQ in the germline V gene. Unmatched junction bases numbered 0, after V lost 0 bases and J lost 2 bases. The CDR3 loop is CASSLGQGNYGYTF. CDR3 DNA sequence: TGCGCCAGCAGCTTGGGACAGGGGAACTATGGCTACACCTTC.

This clone is a singleton in its sample. The V call is TRBV28, the J call TRBJ2-7; 12 bases align to TRBD2. V was pared by 4 bases and J by 3 bases, with 4 bases of the junction left unmatched. This CDR3 is 15 amino acids long. From germline, CDR1 is MDHEN and CDR2 SYDVKM. Here the CDR3 reads CASSWTSGIFYEQYF. DNA for the CDR3: TGTGCCAGCAGTTGGACTAGCGGGATATTCTACGAGCAGTACTTC.

The chain uses TRBV10-3 and TRBJ1-1, with D perhaps TRBD1 (5 bases). Trimming took off 1 base at V and 5 bases at J, with 11 bases between the two ends. Germline CDR1 ENHRY, CDR2 SYGVKD. The CDR3 has 14 residues. As DNA, the CDR3 is TGTGCCATCAGTGAGTTAGGGGATTCAACTGAAGCTTTCTTT. Residues: CAISELGDSTEAFF.

This chain uses TRBV7-8 with TRBJ1-3, with D unresolved. Germline V lookup: CDR1 SGHVS, CDR2 FQNEAQ. CDR3 size: 16 residues. Trimming took off 1 base at V and 0 bases at J, with 10 bases between the two ends. Here the CDR3 DNA reads TGTGCCAGCAGCTTAGTTGGTAGCACCTCTGGAAACACCATATATTTT. Translated, it gives CASSLVGSTSGNTIYF.